These 4 T cell receptor beta chains were all obtained from the same sample, sequenced in a study of OX40 agonist ivuxolimab in advanced cancers. Only in-frame clones appear in the TCRdb table, and some are missing; sequencing was by immunoSEQ multiplex PCR. The profile shows approximately 160,000 clones, approximately 94% of them singletons. The specimen comprised CD4+ or CD8+ T cells sorted from blood, sampled in a trial of the OX40 agonist ivuxolimab. The source of these receptors is an adult with an advanced solid tumor such as melanoma, head and neck, liver or kidney cancer.

The chain combines TRBV28 with TRBJ1-4; possible D gene TRBD1, 6 bases. Germline CDR1 reads MDHEN; CDR2 reads SYDVKM. The CDR3 extends over 15 amino acids. V dropped 8 bases and J dropped 7 bases, with 20 bases sitting between them. CDR3 in amino acids: CASGTSGAGREKLFF. CDR3 nucleotide sequence: TGTGCCAGCGGGACTTCGGGGGCAGGGCGTGAAAAACTGTTTTTT.

This chain links TRBV5-1 with TRBJ2-5; D not resolved. V shed 1 base and J shed 2 bases, with 6 bases lying between them. Germline loops: CDR1 SGHRS, CDR2 YFSETQ. The CDR3 is 13 residues long. The CDR3 here is CASSLRPQETQYF. As DNA, the CDR3 is TGCGCCAGCAGCTTGAGACCGCAAGAGACCCAGTACTTC.

V gene TRBV2 combines with J gene TRBJ1-3; D is ambiguous. This CDR3 is 13 amino acids long. Germline assignment: CDR1 SNHLY and CDR2 FYNNEI. The germline V and J ends were trimmed by 1 base and 5 bases, with 6 bases remaining between them. The CDR3 loop is CASSEGNRNTIYF. The CDR3 nucleotides read TGTGCCAGCAGTGAAGGGAACCGAAACACCATATATTTT.

The chain couples TRBV5-1 to TRBJ1-3, with D possibly being TRBD1 (6 bases). Trimming cost V 5 bases and J 4 bases, with 13 bases left between them. Germline V gene data show CDR1 as SGHRS and CDR2 as YFSETQ. This CDR3 is built from 14 residues. In DNA form, the CDR3 reads TGCGCCAGCAGAGTGTGGGGGGGCGGAAACACCATATATTTT. Its translation is CASRVWGGGNTIYF.